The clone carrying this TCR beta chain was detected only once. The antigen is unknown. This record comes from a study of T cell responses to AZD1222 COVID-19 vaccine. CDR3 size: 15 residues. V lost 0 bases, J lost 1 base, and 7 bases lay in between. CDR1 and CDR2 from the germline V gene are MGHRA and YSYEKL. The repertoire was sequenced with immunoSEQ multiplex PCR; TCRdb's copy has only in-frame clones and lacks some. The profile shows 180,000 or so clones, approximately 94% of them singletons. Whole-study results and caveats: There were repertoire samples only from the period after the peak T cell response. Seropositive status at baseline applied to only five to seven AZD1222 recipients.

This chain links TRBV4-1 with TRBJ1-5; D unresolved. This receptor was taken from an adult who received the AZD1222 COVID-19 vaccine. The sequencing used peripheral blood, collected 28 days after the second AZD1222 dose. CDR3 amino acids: CASSQEIQSNQPQHF. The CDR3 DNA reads TGCGCCAGCAGCCAAGAGATACAGAGCAATCAGCCCCAGCATTTT.